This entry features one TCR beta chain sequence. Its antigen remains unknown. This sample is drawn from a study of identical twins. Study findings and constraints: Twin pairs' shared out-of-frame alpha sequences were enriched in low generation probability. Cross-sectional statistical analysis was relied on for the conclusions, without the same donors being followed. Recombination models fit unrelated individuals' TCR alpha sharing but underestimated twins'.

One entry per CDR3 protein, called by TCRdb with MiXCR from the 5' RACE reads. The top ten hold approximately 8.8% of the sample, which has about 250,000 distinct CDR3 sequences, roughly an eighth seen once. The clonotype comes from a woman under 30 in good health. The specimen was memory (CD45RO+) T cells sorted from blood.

CDR3 in amino acids: CSAGREYGYTF. CDR3 DNA: TGCAGTGCTGGAAGGGAGTATGGCTACACCTTC. This chain links TRBV20-1 with TRBJ1-2; D unclear. The V gene lost 5 bases and the J gene lost 5 bases, with 9 bases spanning the gap. The CDR3 consists of 11 residues. Looked up from germline, CDR1 is DFQATT and CDR2 is SNEGSKA (reference sequence).